Presented here are 31 T cell receptor beta chains from one specimen sequenced in a study. MiXCR, run by TCRdb on the RT-PCR reads, gives a single entry per CDR3 protein. The sample includes hundreds of thousands of distinct CDR3 sequences, 13% to 15% of them seen just once. The sample comprised memory CD4+ T cells from blood. Receptors originate from a female donor in good health, serving as a healthy control.

In this sample, this clonotype turned up many times. The CDR3 loop reads CSARKGQGETQYF. The CDR3 DNA reads as TGCAGTGCTAGAAAGGGACAGGGGGAGACCCAGTACTTC. This chain uses TRBV20-1 with TRBJ2-5; 10 positions agree with TRBD1. Germline V gene data show CDR1 as DFQATT and CDR2 as SNEGSKA (reference sequence). The length of the CDR3 is 13 residues. V was pared by 2 bases and J by 5 bases, with 2 bases of the junction left unmatched.

This clonotype occurred a few times. The chain employs TRBV7-2 and TRBJ2-2, with D perhaps matching TRBD1 (6 bases). From germline, CDR1 is SGHTA and CDR2 FQGNSA. Trimming pared 0 bases from V and 6 bases from J, leaving 11 bases between. This CDR3 is 15 amino acids long. CDR3 region: CASSLARQGPGELFF. The CDR3 region has the DNA TGTGCCAGCAGCTTAGCGAGGCAGGGGCCCGGGGAGCTGTTTTTT. The variable domain in full, completed from reference TRBV7-2 and TRBJ2-2, reads GAGVSQSPSNKVTEKGKDVELRCDPISGHTALYWYRQSLGQGLEFLIYFQGNSAPDKSGLPSDRFSAERTGGSVSTLTIQRTQQEDSAVYLCASSLARQGPGELFFGEGSRLTVL.

This clonotype has at least ten counts. The chain uses TRBV27 and TRBJ2-2, with 9 bases aligning to TRBD1. The CDR3 totals 16 residues. Germline trimming cut 7 bases from V and 0 bases from J; bases unmatched to any gene: 6. CDR1 MNHEY and CDR2 SMNVEV come from the germline V gene (reference sequence). The CDR3 bases are TGTGCCAGCAACGGACAGGGGAACGCGAACACCGGGGAGCTGTTTTTT. Translation gives CASNGQGNANTGELFF.

The chain joins TRBV18 to TRBJ1-2; possibly TRBD1 for D (5 bases). The V end was cut by 6 bases, the J end by 6 bases, with 20 bases between. Germline assignment: CDR1 KGHSH and CDR2 LQKENI. The length of the CDR3 is 15 residues. CDR3 DNA: TGTGCCAGCTCGCGACGTCAGGGCGCGGACGATGGCTACACCTTC. This encodes CASSRRQGADDGYTF.

There are a few counts of this clonotype. The V and J genes are TRBV20-1 and TRBJ1-3; D gene ambiguous. Germline values: CDR1 DFQATT, CDR2 SNEGSKA (reference sequence). The CDR3 is 13 amino acids. V was clipped by 3 bases and J by 0 bases, with 6 bases between them. The CDR3 sequence: CSASSDSGNTIYF. For the CDR3, the DNA is TGCAGTGCTAGTTCGGACTCTGGAAACACCATATATTTT.

This clonotype appeared a few times. The chain joins TRBV7-6 to TRBJ2-7; either TRBD1 or TRBD2 may supply D (5 bases each). Trimming took off 1 base at V and 6 bases at J, with 13 bases between the two ends. There are 14 residues in the CDR3. Germline V gene data show CDR1 as SGHVS and CDR2 as FNYEAQ. CDR3 DNA: TGTGCCAGCAGCTTAGGAGGGAAAGGGACCGAGCAGTACTTC. Translated, it gives CASSLGGKGTEQYF.

The chain is built from TRBV6-1 and TRBJ2-3; unclear D gene. Looked up from germline, CDR1 is MNHNS and CDR2 is SASEGT. The CDR3 is 18 residues long. Deletions cut 6 bases from V and 2 bases from J, with 24 bases between. CDR3 sequence: CASSPLPYRAQNTDTQYF. The CDR3 DNA is TGTGCCAGCAGCCCCCTTCCCTACCGAGCCCAAAACACAGATACGCAGTATTTT.

This clonotype has at least ten counts. The chain links TRBV5-1 to TRBJ2-7, with 8 bases lining up with TRBD1. V gave up 4 bases and J gave up 5 bases; unmatched junction bases: 8. There are 14 residues in the CDR3. Germline loops: CDR1 SGHRS, CDR2 YFSETQ. The CDR3 loop reads CASSPGQGTDEQYF. CDR3 sequence (DNA): TGCGCCAGCAGCCCCGGACAGGGTACAGACGAGCAGTACTTC.

This clonotype has at least ten counts. V usage is TRBV11-2 and J usage is TRBJ2-1, with 10 bases aligning to TRBD2. Germline lookup yields CDR1 SGHAT and CDR2 FQNNGV. The V segment lost 5 bases and the J segment 6 bases; nucleotides outside the gene matches: 7. The CDR3 loop spans 15 amino acids. The chain's CDR3 is CASSPSGSSGNEQFF. CDR3 bases: TGTGCCAGCAGCCCTAGCGGGAGTAGTGGCAATGAGCAGTTCTTC.

This clonotype was picked up a small number of times. The V and J genes are TRBV7-8 and TRBJ2-3; no clear D. CDR3 length: 12 amino acids. Germline V gene lookup returns CDR1 SGHVS and CDR2 FQNEAQ. The V gene lost 10 bases and the J gene lost 3 bases, with 11 bases spanning the gap. In DNA, the CDR3 is TGTGCCACCGACTTCCAGACAGATACGCAGTATTTT. Translated: CATDFQTDTQYF.

J is TRBJ2-2 and V is TRBV11-3, with D perhaps TRBD1 (6 bases). Trimming removed 4 bases from V and 7 bases from J, with 16 bases in between. CDR3 length: 15 residues. Germline CDR1 SGHNT, CDR2 YENEEA. The CDR3 reads CASSSGQFGVGELFF. CDR3 coding DNA: TGTGCCAGCAGCTCCGGACAGTTTGGGGTCGGGGAGCTGTTTTTT.

This clonotype showed up many times. The CDR3: CASTEGLVETQYF. For the CDR3, the DNA is TGTGCCAGCACCGAGGGGCTTGTGGAGACCCAGTACTTC. The gene calls are TRBV12-3 or TRBV12-4 and TRBJ2-5; TRBD1 or TRBD2 may be the D gene (5 bases each). The ends were cut back, 7 bases at V and 5 bases at J, with 14 bases in the middle. The CDR3 contains 13 residues.

V is TRBV20-1 and J is TRBJ2-5; D may be TRBD1 (6 bases). Looked up from germline, CDR1 is DFQATT and CDR2 is SNEGSKA (reference sequence). Deletions cut 6 bases from V and 5 bases from J, with 16 bases between. This CDR3 comprises 13 residues. The CDR3: CSAQAGVRETQYF. The CDR3 DNA reads as TGCAGTGCGCAAGCAGGGGTCCGTGAGACCCAGTACTTC.

This clonotype came up a few times. The chain combines TRBV27 with TRBJ1-1, with D unresolved. This CDR3 contains 13 residues. Germline V gene lookup returns CDR1 MNHEY and CDR2 SMNVEV (reference sequence). Trimming stripped 6 bases from V and 3 bases from J, with 11 bases between. This CDR3 is CASRSLGYTEAFF. As DNA, the CDR3 is TGTGCCAGCAGATCCCTGGGGTACACTGAAGCTTTCTTT.

This clonotype was detected ten times or more. The chain carries TRBV5-1 and TRBJ2-7; D remains ambiguous. V was trimmed by 0 bases and J by 5 bases, leaving 12 bases between them. This CDR3 has 14 amino acids. Germline V gene data show CDR1 as SGHRS and CDR2 as YFSETQ. In DNA form, the CDR3 reads TGCGCCAGCAGCTTGGGAGAGATGAGGCACGAGCAGTACTTC. Protein sequence: CASSLGEMRHEQYF. Together with reference TRBV5-1 and TRBJ2-7, the CDR3 gives the full variable domain: KAGVTQTPRYLIKTRGQQVTLSCSPISGHRSVSWYQQTPGQGLQFLFEYFSETQRNKGNFPGRFSGRQFSNSRSEMNVSTLELGDSALYLCASSLGEMRHEQYFGPGTRLTVT.

This clonotype was seen only a few times. J is TRBJ2-2 and V is TRBV7-2; no firm D call. The CDR3 extends over 13 amino acids. V was pared by 8 bases and J by 7 bases, with 14 bases between. Germline values: CDR1 SGHTA, CDR2 FQGNSA. The CDR3 here is CASAAAIRGELFF. For the CDR3, the DNA is TGTGCCAGCGCCGCAGCGATTCGCGGGGAGCTGTTTTTT.

This clonotype was recorded many times. The rearrangement joins TRBV7-3 to TRBJ2-1; D gene unclear. This CDR3 is 13 amino acids long. Germline CDR1 and CDR2: SGHTA and FQGTGA. Trimming stripped 3 bases from V and 3 bases from J, with 6 bases between. CDR3 sequence reads: CASSFDLYNEQFF. In DNA form, the CDR3 reads TGTGCCAGCAGCTTTGACCTCTACAATGAGCAGTTCTTC. The full variable domain, rest sourced from reference TRBV7-3 and TRBJ2-1, is GAGVSQTPSNKVTEKGKYVELRCDPISGHTALYWYRQSLGQGPEFLIYFQGTGAADDSGLPNDRFFAVRPEGSVSTLKIQRTERGDSAVYLCASSFDLYNEQFFGPGTRLTVL.

The V gene is TRBV11-2, the J gene TRBJ1-2; 7 nucleotides line up with TRBD1. The CDR3 is 15 residues long. The V and J ends lost 4 bases and 4 bases, in that order; junction bases with no gene match: 9. The germline CDR1 and CDR2 sequences are SGHAT and FQNNGV. DNA for the CDR3: TGTGCCAGCAGCTCCCAGGGACAGACTAGCTATGGCTACACCTTC. Amino acids: CASSSQGQTSYGYTF.

Concerning this clonotype itself: A much bigger clone sits one base away, suggesting this may be a read error. The conserved final phenylalanine or tryptophan is absent from the CDR3, which likely points to a read error. This chain joins TRBV20-1 and TRBJ2-5; 7 nucleotides line up with TRBD2. The germline V gene has CDR1 DFQATT and CDR2 SNEGSKA (reference sequence). This CDR3 contains 15 residues. Trimming took 5 bases from V and 5 from J; bases not matched to a gene: 14. Here the CDR3 DNA reads TGCAGTGCTCTGGGACTTGCGGGAGTCGGGGAGACCCAGTACTAC. It codes for CSALGLAGVGETQYY.

The V gene is TRBV6-5, the J gene TRBJ1-6; D perhaps matches TRBD1 (6 bases). Looked up from germline, CDR1 is MNHEY and CDR2 is SVGAGI. V gave up 2 bases and J gave up 10 bases, with 12 bases separating them. This CDR3 contains 14 residues. The CDR3 DNA reads as TGTGCCAGCAGTTACGACAGGTTAAGATCACCCCTCCACTTT. It is translated as CASSYDRLRSPLHF.

This clonotype showed up just a few times. The CDR3 sequence: CASTWGLADYNEQFF. In nucleotides, the CDR3 is TGCGCCAGCACCTGGGGACTAGCGGATTACAATGAGCAGTTCTTC. V gene TRBV5-1 combines with J gene TRBJ2-1, with 11 bases aligning to TRBD2. This CDR3 comprises 15 residues. Germline V gene lookup returns CDR1 SGHRS and CDR2 YFSETQ. V gave up 6 bases and J gave up 4 bases; unmatched junction bases: 6.

The J gene is TRBJ2-3, the V gene TRBV5-1, with a tentative D call TRBD2 (5 bases). CDR1 and CDR2 (germline): SGHRS, YFSETQ. V was clipped by 4 bases and J by 5 bases, with 20 bases between them. CDR3 length: 16 residues. CDR3 residues: CASSPFPGVLGDTQYF. CDR3 nucleotide sequence: TGCGCCAGCAGCCCTTTTCCCGGGGTGTTGGGAGATACGCAGTATTTT.

This clonotype was seen a few times. The chain combines TRBV5-1 with TRBJ1-1; D perhaps matches TRBD1 (6 bases). The germline V and J ends were trimmed by 0 bases and 4 bases, with 16 bases remaining between them. The CDR3 contains 16 residues. Germline V gene data show CDR1 as SGHRS and CDR2 as YFSETQ. The CDR3 spells CASSLGVTTGSTEAFF. CDR3 nucleotide sequence: TGCGCCAGCAGCTTGGGGGTCACTACAGGGTCCACTGAAGCTTTCTTT.

This clonotype was detected ten times or more. The chain carries TRBV27 and TRBJ2-7; D gene uncertain. The CDR3 has 13 residues. V shed 4 bases and J shed 1 base, with 8 bases lying between them. Germline CDR1 reads MNHEY; CDR2 reads SMNVEV (reference sequence). The CDR3 here is CASSSDKSYEQYF. DNA of the CDR3: TGTGCCAGCAGTTCTGACAAATCCTACGAGCAGTACTTC.

There are many counts of this clonotype. This chain joins TRBV12-3 or TRBV12-4 and TRBJ1-1; D is unclear. V lost 4 bases, J lost 0 bases, and 9 bases lay in between. This CDR3 region has 14 residues. CDR3 sequence reads: CASSYSWMNTEAFF. In nucleotides, the CDR3 is TGTGCCAGCAGTTACAGTTGGATGAACACTGAAGCTTTCTTT.

The chain combines TRBV7-2 with TRBJ1-2; D might be TRBD1 (5 bases). There are 14 residues in the CDR3. Germline V gene lookup returns CDR1 SGHTA and CDR2 FQGNSA. Trimming pared 4 bases from V and 0 bases from J, leaving 9 bases between. CDR3 DNA sequence: TGTGCCAGCAGCTACACAGGTTCTAACTATGGCTACACCTTC. It encodes CASSYTGSNYGYTF.

This clonotype was seen ten or more times. The chain combines TRBV6-5 with TRBJ2-5; 7 positions match TRBD2. CDR3 size: 13 residues. Germline CDR1 and CDR2: MNHEY and SVGAGI. The V gene end was trimmed by 4 bases and the J gene end by 10 bases; junction bases not matched to a gene: 9. This CDR3 reads CASSSPVGGDQYF. The CDR3 DNA sequence: TGTGCCAGCAGTTCCCCAGTGGGAGGGGACCAGTACTTC.

A few counts support this clonotype. The V call is TRBV6-2 or TRBV6-3, the J call TRBJ1-5; D is possibly TRBD1 (5 bases). This CDR3 has 19 amino acids. The germline gives CDR1 MNHEY, CDR2 SVGEGT. Trimming stripped 6 bases from V and 0 bases from J, with 24 bases between. The CDR3 reads CASSLLPISSGTSNQPQHF. The CDR3 nucleotides are TGTGCCAGCAGCCTCCTGCCGATCTCCTCGGGGACTAGCAATCAGCCCCAGCATTTT.

This clonotype was seen many times. The V gene is TRBV20-1, the J gene TRBJ2-6; D is uncertain. This CDR3 has 14 amino acids. Trimming pared 3 bases from V and 2 bases from J, leaving 8 bases between. The germline V gene encodes CDR1 DFQATT and CDR2 SNEGSKA (reference sequence). CDR3 in amino acids: CSASVQTGANVLTF. CDR3 sequence (DNA): TGCAGTGCTAGCGTACAGACTGGGGCCAACGTCCTGACTTTC.

This clonotype has more than one count but fewer than ten. The J gene is TRBJ1-2, the V gene TRBV29-1; D might be TRBD1 (5 bases). CDR1 SQVTM and CDR2 ANQGSEA come from the germline V gene. This CDR3 has 16 residues. With 1 base removed from V and 3 bases from J, the gap between germline ends came to 18 bases. Here the CDR3 reads CSVEARSGAEDYGYTF. CDR3 in DNA: TGCAGCGTTGAAGCCCGAAGCGGGGCGGAGGACTATGGCTACACCTTC.

The chain is built from TRBV29-1 and TRBJ2-1; 9 nucleotides line up with TRBD2. Germline CDR1 SQVTM, CDR2 ANQGSEA. J gave up 4 bases and V 3 bases, and 10 bases lay outside the gene matches. The CDR3 contains 16 residues. DNA of the CDR3: TGCAGCGTTGACCGCGTCGGGACTAGCTTTTACAATGAGCAGTTCTTC. Translating gives CSVDRVGTSFYNEQFF.